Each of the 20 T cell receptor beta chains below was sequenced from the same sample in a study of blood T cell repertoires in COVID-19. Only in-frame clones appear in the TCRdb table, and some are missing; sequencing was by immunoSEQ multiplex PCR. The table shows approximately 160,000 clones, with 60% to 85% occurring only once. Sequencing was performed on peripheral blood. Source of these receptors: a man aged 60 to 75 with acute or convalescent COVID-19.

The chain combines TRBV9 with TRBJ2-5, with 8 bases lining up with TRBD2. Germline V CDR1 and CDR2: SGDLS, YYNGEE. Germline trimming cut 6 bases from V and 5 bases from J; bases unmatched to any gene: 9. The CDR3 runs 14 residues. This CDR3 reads CASTSGGGDETQYF. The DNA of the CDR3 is TGTGCCAGCACCAGCGGGGGCGGGGATGAGACCCAGTACTTC.

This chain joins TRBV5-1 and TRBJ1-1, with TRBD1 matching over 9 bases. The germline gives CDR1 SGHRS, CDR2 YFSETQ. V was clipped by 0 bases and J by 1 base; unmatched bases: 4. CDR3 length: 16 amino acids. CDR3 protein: CASSLEQGAWNTEAFF. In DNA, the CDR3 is TGCGCCAGCAGCTTGGAACAGGGGGCATGGAACACTGAAGCTTTCTTT.

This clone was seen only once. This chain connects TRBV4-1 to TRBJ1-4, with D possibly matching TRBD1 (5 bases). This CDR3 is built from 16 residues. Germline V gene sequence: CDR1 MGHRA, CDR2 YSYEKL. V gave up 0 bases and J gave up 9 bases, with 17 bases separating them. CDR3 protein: CASSQDMSGTLKKLFF. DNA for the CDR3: TGCGCCAGCAGCCAAGATATGTCCGGGACTTTGAAAAAACTGTTTTTT.

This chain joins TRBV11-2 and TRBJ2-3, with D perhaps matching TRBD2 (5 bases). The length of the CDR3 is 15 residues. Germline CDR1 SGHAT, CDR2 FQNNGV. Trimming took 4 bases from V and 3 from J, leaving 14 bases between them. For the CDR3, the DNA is TGTGCCAGCAGCTCAGGACTGGGTATGACAGATACGCAGTATTTT. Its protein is CASSSGLGMTDTQYF.

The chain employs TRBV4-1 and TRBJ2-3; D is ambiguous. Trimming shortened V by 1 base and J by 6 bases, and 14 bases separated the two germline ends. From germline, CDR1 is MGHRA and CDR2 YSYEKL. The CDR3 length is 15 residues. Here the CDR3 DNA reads TGCGCCAGCAGCCAAGTCCCACAGAGTGCGGATACGCAGTATTTT. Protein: CASSQVPQSADTQYF.

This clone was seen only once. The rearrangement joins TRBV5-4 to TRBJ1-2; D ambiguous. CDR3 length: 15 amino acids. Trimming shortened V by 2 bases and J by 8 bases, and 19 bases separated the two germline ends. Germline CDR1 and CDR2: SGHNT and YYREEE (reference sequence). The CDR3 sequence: CASSLVPGDAGGYTF. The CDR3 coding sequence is TGTGCCAGCAGCTTAGTCCCAGGCGATGCGGGAGGCTACACCTTC.

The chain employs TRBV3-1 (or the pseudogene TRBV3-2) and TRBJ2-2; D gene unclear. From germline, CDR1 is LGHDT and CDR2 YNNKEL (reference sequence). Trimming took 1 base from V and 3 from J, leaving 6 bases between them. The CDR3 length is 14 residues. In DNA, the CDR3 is TGTGCCAGCAGCCAAGGCATAGACACCGGGGAGCTGTTTTTT. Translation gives CASSQGIDTGELFF.

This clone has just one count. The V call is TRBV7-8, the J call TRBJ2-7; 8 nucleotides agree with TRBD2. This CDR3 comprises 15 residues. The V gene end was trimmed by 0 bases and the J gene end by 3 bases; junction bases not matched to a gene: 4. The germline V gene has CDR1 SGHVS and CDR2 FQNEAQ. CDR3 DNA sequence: TGTGCCAGCAGCTTAGCGGGTGCGGGGGGCTACGAGCAGTACTTC. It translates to CASSLAGAGGYEQYF.

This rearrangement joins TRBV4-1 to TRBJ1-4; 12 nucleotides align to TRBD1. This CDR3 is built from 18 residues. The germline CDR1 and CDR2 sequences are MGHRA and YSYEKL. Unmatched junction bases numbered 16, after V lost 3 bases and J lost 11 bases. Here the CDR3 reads CASSQNPGQGAKREKLFF. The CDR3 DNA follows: TGCGCCAGCAGCCAGAATCCGGGACAGGGGGCGAAGCGAGAGAAACTGTTTTTT.

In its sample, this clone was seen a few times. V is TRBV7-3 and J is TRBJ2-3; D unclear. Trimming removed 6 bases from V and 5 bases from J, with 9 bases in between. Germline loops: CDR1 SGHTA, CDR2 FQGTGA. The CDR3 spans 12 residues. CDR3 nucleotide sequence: TGTGCCAGCAGTTTTACCGGAGATACGCAGTATTTT. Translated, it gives CASSFTGDTQYF. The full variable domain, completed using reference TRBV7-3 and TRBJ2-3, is GAGVSQTPSNKVTEKGKYVELRCDPISGHTALYWYRQSLGQGPEFLIYFQGTGAADDSGLPNDRFFAVRPEGSVSTLKIQRTERGDSAVYLCASSFTGDTQYFGPGTRLTVL.

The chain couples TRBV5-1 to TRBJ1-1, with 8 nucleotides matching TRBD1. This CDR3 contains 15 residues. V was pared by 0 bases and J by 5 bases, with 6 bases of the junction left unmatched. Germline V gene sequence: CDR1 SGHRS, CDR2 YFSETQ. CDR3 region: CASSLEQGGRTEAFF. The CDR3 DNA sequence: TGCGCCAGCAGCTTGGAACAGGGGGGACGAACTGAAGCTTTCTTT. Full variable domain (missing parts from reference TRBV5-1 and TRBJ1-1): KAGVTQTPRYLIKTRGQQVTLSCSPISGHRSVSWYQQTPGQGLQFLFEYFSETQRNKGNFPGRFSGRQFSNSRSEMNVSTLELGDSALYLCASSLEQGGRTEAFFGQGTRLTVV.

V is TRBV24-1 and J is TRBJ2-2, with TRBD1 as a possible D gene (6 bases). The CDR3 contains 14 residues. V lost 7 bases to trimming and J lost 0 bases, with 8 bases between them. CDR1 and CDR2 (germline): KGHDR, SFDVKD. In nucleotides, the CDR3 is TGTGCCACCAGCAGGGGCCCGAACACCGGGGAGCTGTTTTTT. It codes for CATSRGPNTGELFF.

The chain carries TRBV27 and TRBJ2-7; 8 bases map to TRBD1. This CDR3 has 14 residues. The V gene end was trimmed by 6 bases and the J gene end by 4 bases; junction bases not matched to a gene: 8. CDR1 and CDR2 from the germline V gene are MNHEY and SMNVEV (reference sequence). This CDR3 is CASRPGQGTYEQYF. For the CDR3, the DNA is TGTGCCAGCAGGCCCGGACAGGGAACATACGAGCAGTACTTC.

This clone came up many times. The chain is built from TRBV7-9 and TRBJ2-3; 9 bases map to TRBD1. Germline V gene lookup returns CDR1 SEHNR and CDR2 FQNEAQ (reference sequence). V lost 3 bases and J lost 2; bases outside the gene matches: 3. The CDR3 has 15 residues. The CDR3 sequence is CASSFRQGDTDTQYF. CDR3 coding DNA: TGTGCCAGCAGCTTCCGACAGGGGGACACAGATACGCAGTATTTT.

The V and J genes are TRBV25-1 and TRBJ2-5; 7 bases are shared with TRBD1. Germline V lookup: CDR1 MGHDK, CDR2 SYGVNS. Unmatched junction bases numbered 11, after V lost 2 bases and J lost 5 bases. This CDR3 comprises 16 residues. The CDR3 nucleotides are TGTGCCAGCAGTGAAGGGACAGCCCCGGGCGGTGAGACCCAGTACTTC. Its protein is CASSEGTAPGGETQYF.

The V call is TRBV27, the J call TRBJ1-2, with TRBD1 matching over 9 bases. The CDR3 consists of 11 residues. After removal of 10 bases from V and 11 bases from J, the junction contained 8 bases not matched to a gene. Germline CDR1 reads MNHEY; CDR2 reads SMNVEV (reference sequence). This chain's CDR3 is CATRDRARYTF. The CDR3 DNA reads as TGTGCCACCCGGGACAGGGCAAGATACACCTTC.

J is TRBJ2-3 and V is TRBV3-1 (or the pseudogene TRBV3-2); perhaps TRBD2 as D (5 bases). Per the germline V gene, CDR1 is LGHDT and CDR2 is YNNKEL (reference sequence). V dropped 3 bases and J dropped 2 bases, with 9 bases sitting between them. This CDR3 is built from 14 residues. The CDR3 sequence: CASSQTTATDTQYF. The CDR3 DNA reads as TGTGCCAGCAGCCAGACTACTGCCACAGATACGCAGTATTTT.

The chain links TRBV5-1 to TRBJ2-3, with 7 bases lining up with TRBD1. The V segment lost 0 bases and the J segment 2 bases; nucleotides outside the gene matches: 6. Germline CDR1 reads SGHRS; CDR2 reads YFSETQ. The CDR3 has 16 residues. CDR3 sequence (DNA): TGCGCCAGCAGCTTGGGACAGGGTGAATACACAGATACGCAGTATTTT. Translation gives CASSLGQGEYTDTQYF.

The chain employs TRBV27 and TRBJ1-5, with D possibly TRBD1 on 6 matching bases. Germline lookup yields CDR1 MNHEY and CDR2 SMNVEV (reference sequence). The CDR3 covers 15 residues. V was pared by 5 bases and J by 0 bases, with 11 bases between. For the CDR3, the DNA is TGTGCCAGCAGTCCGGGGGGGCTTAGCAATCAGCCCCAGCATTTT. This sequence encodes CASSPGGLSNQPQHF.

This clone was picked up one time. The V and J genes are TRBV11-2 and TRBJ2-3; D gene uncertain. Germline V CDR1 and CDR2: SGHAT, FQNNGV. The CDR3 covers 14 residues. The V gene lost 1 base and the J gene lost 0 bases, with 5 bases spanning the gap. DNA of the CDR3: TGTGCCAGCAGCTTAGCCAGAAGCACAGATACGCAGTATTTT. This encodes CASSLARSTDTQYF.